The rows below give T cell receptor beta chains drawn from one sample of a study of cytotoxic CD8 clonotypes in ibrutinib-treated CLL. Profiling relied on immunoSEQ multiplex PCR, and the TCRdb table lists in-frame clones only, not all of them. The profile shows 100,000 to 150,000 clones, over 75% of them singletons. Here the sequenced sample was PBMCs, taken after 24 months of ibrutinib treatment. The source of these receptors is a human donor with chronic lymphocytic leukemia. The CDR3 runs from the conserved cysteine through the conserved F or W. The D gene is left open where the match is weak. Some rows have no size entry. The others give once, few or many, or a class for an expanded clone.

TRBJ1-1 | - | TRBV19 | - | TGTGCCAGTAGAAGCATGGATCCTGCTTCGGACACTGAAGCTTTCTTT | CASRSMDPASDTEAFF
TRBJ2-1 | - | TRBV7-2 | TRBD2 | TGTGCCAGCAGCTTAGCGGCTACCCTTCCAGCGGGGGGTGGTGTGCAGTTCTTC | CASSLAATLPAGGGVQFF
TRBJ1-4 | medium-sized | TRBV9 | - | TGTGCCAGCAGTGGAGGCGGGCAGAATGAAAAACTGTTTTTT | CASSGGGQNEKLFF
TRBJ2-7 | once | TRBV2 | TRBD2 | TGTGCCAGCAGTGAAAACCGAGCTAGCGGGGGTTACGAGCAGTACTTC | CASSENRASGGYEQYF
TRBJ1-2 | once | TRBV6-5 | - | TGTGCCAGCAGTTTGGACAACTATGGCTACACCTTC | CASSLDNYGYTF
TRBJ1-5 | - | TRBV5-5 | TRBD1 | TGTGCCAGCAGCTTGGCCGGAGACAGGGCTTTTCATCAGCCCCAGCATTTT | CASSLAGDRAFHQPQHF
TRBJ2-5 | - | TRBV11-2 | - | TGTGCCAGCAGACCTACCGGGACCGCGGGAAAAGAGACCCAGTACTTC | CASRPTGTAGKETQYF
TRBJ1-4 | - | TRBV28 | - | TGTGCCAGCAGTTTAGGAGGGGGAACTAATGAAAAACTGTTTTTT | CASSLGGGTNEKLFF
TRBJ2-4 | few | TRBV4-3 | - | TGCGCCAGCAGCCAAGCCAATAGCATCCTGAACATTCAGTACTTC | CASSQANSILNIQYF
TRBJ1-1 | - | TRBV10-3 | TRBD1 | TGTGCCATCAGCGCCCGAAACGTACAGGGGGCTTTGAACACTGAAGCTTTCTTT | CAISARNVQGALNTEAFF
TRBJ2-1 | - | TRBV18 | TRBD2 | TGTGCCAGCTCACCCCCCGAAAGCGGGAGTTTTAGTGAGCAGTTCTTC | CASSPPESGSFSEQFF
TRBJ2-3 | - | TRBV5-4 | TRBD2 | TGTGCCAGCAGCTTGGGGCTAGCGGACAAAGCAGATACGCAGTATTTT | CASSLGLADKADTQYF
TRBJ2-1 | - | TRBV28 | TRBD2 | TGTGCCAGCAGCCCCCAGCGGGGGCTGAACAATGAGCAGTTCTTC | CASSPQRGLNNEQFF
TRBJ1-1 | - | TRBV5-6 | - | TGTGCCAGCAGCTTGGTGGTGGTAACTGAAGCTTTCTTT | CASSLVVVTEAFF
TRBJ2-1 | - | TRBV4-2 | TRBD2 | TGTGCCAGCAGCCTAGTAGATATTCTGGGTAGCGGGAAGTGGGGTGAGCAGTTCTTC | CASSLVDILGSGKWGEQFF
TRBJ1-1 | - | TRBV5-1 | TRBD1 | TGCGCCAGCAGCCGGGCCGGGGACAGGGTCACTGAAGCTTTCTTT | CASSRAGDRVTEAFF
TRBJ2-5 | - | TRBV19 | TRBD2 | TGTGCCAGTAGTTCAGCGGGGGGTACCCAAGAGACCCAGTACTTC | CASSSAGGTQETQYF
TRBJ1-2 | - | TRBV7-2 | TRBD1 | TGTGCCAGCAGCTTGAATTACCGGGACAGGGGTTATGGCTACACCTTC | CASSLNYRDRGYGYTF
TRBJ2-7 | - | TRBV28 | TRBD1 | TGTGCCAGCAGAACGGGACAGGGGTTCCACGAGCAGTACTTC | CASRTGQGFHEQYF
TRBJ1-2 | - | TRBV15 | - | TGTGCCACCAGCAGAGATCGTAGCTACACCTTC | CATSRDRSYTF
TRBJ2-7 | - | TRBV6-5 | TRBD2 | TGTGCCAGCAGTTACGGCGGGACTAGCGGTTCCTACGAGCAGTACTTC | CASSYGGTSGSYEQYF
TRBJ1-3 | - | TRBV19 | - | TGTGCCAGTAGTTCCGCCGACCTCCAAAGAAACACCATATATTTT | CASSSADLQRNTIYF
TRBJ2-3 | - | TRBV5-4 | - | TGTGCCAGCAGCTTGCCCGACCGGGCGCGGTATACGCAGTATTTT | CASSLPDRARYTQYF
TRBJ1-3 | - | TRBV7-3 | TRBD1 | TGTGCCAGCAGCCGGGACAGTCTCTCTGGAAACACCATATATTTT | CASSRDSLSGNTIYF
TRBJ2-4 | - | TRBV5-4 | - | TGTGCCAGCAGCTTGGAGCTCAAAAACATTCAGTACTTC | CASSLELKNIQYF
TRBJ2-7 | - | TRBV2 | TRBD1 | TGTGCCAGCATCATCCCGGGACAGGACTACGAGCAGTACTTC | CASIIPGQDYEQYF
TRBJ2-6 | - | TRBV4-3 | TRBD2 | TGCGCCAGCAGCCAAGGCTCGACTAGCGGGAGGGGTGGGGCCAACGTCCTGACTTTC | CASSQGSTSGRGGANVLTF
TRBJ2-1 | - | TRBV7-2 | TRBD2 | TGTGCCAGCAGCCACAAAGTAGCGGGAGGGCCGGATGAGCAGTTCTTC | CASSHKVAGGPDEQFF
TRBJ2-3 | - | TRBV7-2 | TRBD2 | TGTGCCAGCAGCTCCGGGACTAGCGCTTTCTATACGCAGTATTTT | CASSSGTSAFYTQYF
TRBJ2-2 | - | TRBV28 | TRBD2 | TGTGCCAGCAGTCGGGGGGGTAGCACCGGGGAGCTGTTTTTT | CASSRGGSTGELFF
TRBJ1-5 | - | TRBV2 | - | TGTGCCAGCAGTGGCTCGACTACGGGGGCACGAAGGCAGCCCCAGCATTTT | CASSGSTTGARRQPQHF
TRBJ1-3 | - | TRBV11-2 | - | TGTGCCAGCAGCCCCAGGGTTACGGGAAACACCATATATTTT | CASSPRVTGNTIYF
TRBJ2-4 | - | TRBV7-3 | TRBD1 | TGTGCCAGCAGCCTGGGGCAGGGGGACAAAAACATTCAGTACTTC | CASSLGQGDKNIQYF